The 15 T cell receptor beta chains below were found in one sample sequenced in a study of T cells in Graves' hyperthyroidism and ophthalmopathy. Using RNA transcripts as the source, TCR beta CDR3 regions were amplified. The study used the HTBI primer set for a first-round RT-PCR of the TCR CDR3. One entry per CDR3 protein, called by TCRdb with MiXCR from the multiplex PCR reads. Altogether over 500,000 distinct CDR3 sequences are present, about 14% being singletons, with the ten largest covering roughly 13%. The source material was blood. Every receptor here comes from a woman aged 40 to 49 with Graves' hyperthyroidism.

The chain carries TRBV20-1 and TRBJ2-7; 10 bases match TRBD2. This CDR3 is built from 14 residues. The V gene end was trimmed by 1 base and the J gene end by 7 bases; junction bases not matched to a gene: 7. From germline, CDR1 is DFQATT and CDR2 SNEGSKA (reference sequence). For the CDR3, the DNA is TGCAGTGCTAGAGTTACAGCGGGAGGGCCGGAGCAGTACTTC. Encoded protein: CSARVTAGGPEQYF.

This clonotype was seen repeatedly, ten times or more. The chain joins TRBV18 to TRBJ2-5; TRBD1 or TRBD2 may be the D gene (5 bases each). The CDR3 sequence is 14 residues long. Germline V gene data show CDR1 as KGHSH and CDR2 as LQKENI. The V end was cut by 3 bases, the J end by 4 bases, with 12 bases between. DNA of the CDR3: TGTGCCAGCTCACCCTTTGGGGGAGCAGAGACCCAGTACTTC. Translating it yields CASSPFGGAETQYF.

This clonotype was picked up a small number of times. This chain connects TRBV3-1 to TRBJ1-1, with 10 bases lining up with TRBD1. Germline CDR1 is LGHDT and CDR2 is YNNKEL (reference sequence). The CDR3 runs to 16 residues. V dropped 4 bases and J dropped 1; count of bases not matched to a gene: 6. CDR3 bases: TGTGCCAGCAGCCCCCGACGGGACAGGGGGAACACTGAAGCTTTCTTT. This translates into CASSPRRDRGNTEAFF.

The genes are TRBV28 and TRBJ2-7, with D maybe TRBD2 (6 bases). The CDR3 loop spans 14 amino acids. V lost 3 bases to trimming and J lost 0 bases, with 9 bases between them. The germline V gene has CDR1 MDHEN and CDR2 SYDVKM. Written as DNA, the CDR3 is TGTGCCAGCAGTTTCGGGGGAGCCTCCTACGAGCAGTACTTC. It codes for CASSFGGASYEQYF.

Notes on this clonotype: A much larger clone differs from this one at a single base, so this may be a read error. This chain uses TRBV30 with TRBJ1-4; 8 bases agree with TRBD1. Germline trimming cut 3 bases from V and 0 bases from J; bases unmatched to any gene: 3. The CDR3 has 15 amino acids. From germline, CDR1 is GTSNPN and CDR2 SVGIG (reference sequence). CDR3: CAWRLGQATNEKLFF. DNA of the CDR3: TGTGCCTGGAGGCTGGGACAGGCAACTAATGAAAAACTGTTTTTT. The whole variable domain, filled in from reference TRBV30 and TRBJ1-4, reads SQTIHQWPATLVQPVGSPLSLECTVEGTSNPNLYWYRQAAGRGLQLLFYSVGIGQISSEVPQNLSASRPQDRQFILSSKKLLLSDSGFYLCAWRLGQATNEKLFFGSGTQLSVL.

This clonotype was counted many times. J is TRBJ2-1 and V is TRBV12-3 or TRBV12-4; D might be TRBD1 (5 bases). The germline V and J ends were trimmed by 3 bases and 4 bases, with 13 bases remaining between them. The CDR3 contains 15 residues. The CDR3 nucleotides read TGTGCCAGCAGTTTTTTCGTGGACACATACAATGAGCAGTTCTTC. The encoded protein is CASSFFVDTYNEQFF.

The CDR3 spells CASSLSRPLNTGELFF. Written as DNA, the CDR3 is TGTGCCAGCAGTTTAAGTCGACCTCTTAACACCGGGGAGCTGTTTTTT. V is TRBV12-3 or TRBV12-4 and J is TRBJ2-2; no reliable D call. Trimming shortened V by 2 bases and J by 2 bases, and 12 bases separated the two germline ends. There are 16 residues in the CDR3.

This clonotype occurred many times. The chain joins TRBV6-1 to TRBJ2-1; D assignment may be TRBD1 or TRBD2 (5 bases each). This CDR3 is built from 12 residues. V dropped 5 bases and J dropped 8 bases, with 10 bases sitting between them. From germline, CDR1 is MNHNS and CDR2 SASEGT. The CDR3 bases are TGTGCCAGCAGTTGGGACGAGGATGAGCAGTTCTTC. This codes for CASSWDEDEQFF.

This clonotype was observed many times. This chain links TRBV15 with TRBJ2-7, with 10 positions matching TRBD1. This CDR3 has 14 residues. V was clipped by 4 bases and J by 5 bases; unmatched bases: 5. Germline assignment: CDR1 LNHNV and CDR2 YYDKDF (reference sequence). CDR3: CATSMDRGAHEQYF. CDR3 DNA sequence: TGTGCCACCAGCATGGACAGGGGGGCCCACGAGCAGTACTTC. Based on the CDR3 plus reference TRBV15 and TRBJ2-7, the full variable domain is DAMVIQNPRYQVTQFGKPVTLSCSQTLNHNVMYWYQQKSSQAPKLLFHYYDKDFNNEADTPDNFQSRRPNTSFCFLDIRSPGLGDTAMYLCATSMDRGAHEQYFGPGTRLTVT.

This clonotype was counted many times. The V gene is TRBV12-3 or TRBV12-4, the J gene TRBJ2-3, with 7 bases identical to TRBD1. The CDR3 sequence is 16 residues long. J gave up 0 bases and V 2 bases, and 5 bases lay outside the gene matches. The CDR3 DNA reads TGTGCCAGCAGTTTACCAGGGGGTTTGAGCACAGATACGCAGTATTTT. Protein: CASSLPGGLSTDTQYF.

In this sample, this clonotype turned up many times. This chain joins TRBV28 and TRBJ1-5; 8 bases map to TRBD1. The CDR3 runs 19 residues. After removal of 5 bases from V and 2 bases from J, the junction contained 17 bases not matched to a gene. In germline, CDR1 is MDHEN, CDR2 SYDVKM. CDR3 residues: CASSLEGGQVGNGNQPQHF. CDR3 nucleotide sequence: TGTGCCAGCAGTCTCGAAGGGGGACAGGTGGGCAATGGCAATCAGCCCCAGCATTTT.

This clonotype was counted at least ten times. The V call is TRBV28, the J call TRBJ2-7; TRBD1 matches at 7 bases. CDR1 is MDHEN and CDR2 is SYDVKM in the germline V gene. The CDR3 covers 14 residues. V trimming: 2 bases; J trimming: 7 bases; junction bases outside the gene matches: 8. DNA of the CDR3: TGTGCCAGCAGTTTAGGGGACAGTGAGGGGGAGCAGTACTTC. Amino acids: CASSLGDSEGEQYF.

V is TRBV28 and J is TRBJ1-5; TRBD1 agrees at 8 bases. Germline V lookup: CDR1 MDHEN, CDR2 SYDVKM. CDR3 length: 12 amino acids. V was clipped by 6 bases and J by 12 bases; unmatched bases: 7. The CDR3: CASRPPGGVQHF. CDR3 in DNA: TGTGCCAGCAGGCCCCCAGGGGGCGTCCAGCATTTT.

This clonotype has just a few counts. CDR3 nucleotide sequence: TGTGCCAGCAGTTTACAGGGTGCAGGGGGCGGAGAAAAACTGTTTTTT. Its protein product is CASSLQGAGGGEKLFF. This sequence joins TRBV6-4 and TRBJ1-4; 8 bases align to TRBD1. The V gene's germline CDR1 is MRHNA and CDR2 SNTAGT. This CDR3 has 16 residues. Losses at the gene ends were 5 bases for V and 8 bases for J; bases not matched to a gene: 13.

This clonotype has ten or more counts. The CDR3 sequence is CSARAMGQGGNQPQHF. The CDR3, as DNA: TGCAGTGCTAGAGCGATGGGACAGGGCGGAAATCAGCCCCAGCATTTT. J is TRBJ1-5 and V is TRBV20-1; TRBD1 agrees at 9 bases. Germline V gene data show CDR1 as DFQATT and CDR2 as SNEGSKA (reference sequence). V lost 1 base, J lost 4 bases, and 8 bases stayed unmatched. This CDR3 spans 16 amino acids.